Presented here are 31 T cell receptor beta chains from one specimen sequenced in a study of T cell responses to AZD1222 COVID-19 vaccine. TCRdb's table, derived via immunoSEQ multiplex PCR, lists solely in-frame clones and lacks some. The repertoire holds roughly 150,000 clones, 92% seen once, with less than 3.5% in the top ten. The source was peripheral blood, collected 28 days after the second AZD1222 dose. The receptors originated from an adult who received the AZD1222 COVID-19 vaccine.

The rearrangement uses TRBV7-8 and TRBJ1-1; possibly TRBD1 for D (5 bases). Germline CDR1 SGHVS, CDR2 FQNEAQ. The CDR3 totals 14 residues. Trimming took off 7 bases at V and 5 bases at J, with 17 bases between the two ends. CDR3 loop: CASTLGRGWTEAFF. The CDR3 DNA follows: TGTGCCAGCACCTTGGGTAGGGGTTGGACTGAAGCTTTCTTT.

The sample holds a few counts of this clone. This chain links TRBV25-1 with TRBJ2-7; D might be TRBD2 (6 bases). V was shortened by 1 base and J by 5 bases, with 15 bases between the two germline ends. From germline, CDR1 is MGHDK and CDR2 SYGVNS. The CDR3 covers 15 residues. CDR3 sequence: CASSESRDPVHEQYF. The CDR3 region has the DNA TGTGCCAGCAGTGAATCGCGGGATCCCGTCCACGAGCAGTACTTC.

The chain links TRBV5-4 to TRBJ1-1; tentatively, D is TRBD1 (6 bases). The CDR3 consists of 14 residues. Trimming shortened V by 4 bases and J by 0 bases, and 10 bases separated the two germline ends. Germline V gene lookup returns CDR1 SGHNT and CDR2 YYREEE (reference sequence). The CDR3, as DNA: TGTGCCAGCAGCACGGACAGCCTGAACACTGAAGCTTTCTTT. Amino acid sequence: CASSTDSLNTEAFF.

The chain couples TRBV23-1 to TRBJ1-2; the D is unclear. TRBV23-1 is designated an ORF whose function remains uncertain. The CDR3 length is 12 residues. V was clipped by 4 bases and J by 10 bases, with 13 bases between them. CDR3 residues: CASSRAWSPYTF. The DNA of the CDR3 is TGCGCCAGCAGTCGCGCCTGGTCCCCCTACACCTTC.

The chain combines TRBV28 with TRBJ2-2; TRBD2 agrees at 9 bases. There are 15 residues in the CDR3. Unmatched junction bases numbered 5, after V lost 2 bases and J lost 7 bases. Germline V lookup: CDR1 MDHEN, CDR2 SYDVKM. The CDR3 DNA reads TGTGCCAGCAGTTTAAAAGCGGGAGGCGTCGGGGAGCTGTTTTTT. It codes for CASSLKAGGVGELFF.

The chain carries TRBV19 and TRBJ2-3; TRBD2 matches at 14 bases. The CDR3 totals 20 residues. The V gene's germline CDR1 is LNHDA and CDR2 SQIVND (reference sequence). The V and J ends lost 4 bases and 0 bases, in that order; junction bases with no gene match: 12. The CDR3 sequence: CASSTTGLAGGLTSTDTQYF. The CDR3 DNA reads TGTGCCAGTAGTACAACTGGACTAGCGGGAGGATTAACTAGCACAGATACGCAGTATTTT.

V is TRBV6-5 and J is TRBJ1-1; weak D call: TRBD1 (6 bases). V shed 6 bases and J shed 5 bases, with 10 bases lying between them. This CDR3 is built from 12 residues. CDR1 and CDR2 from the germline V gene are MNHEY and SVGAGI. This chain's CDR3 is CASSLQGTEAFF. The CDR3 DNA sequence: TGTGCCAGCAGCCTACAGGGTACTGAAGCTTTCTTT.

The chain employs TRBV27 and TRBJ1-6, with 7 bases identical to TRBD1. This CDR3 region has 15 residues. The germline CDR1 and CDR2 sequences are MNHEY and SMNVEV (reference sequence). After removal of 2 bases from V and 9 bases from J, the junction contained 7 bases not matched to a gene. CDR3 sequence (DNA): TGTGCCAGCAGTTTAGGTACAGGGGTAGGTTCACCCCTCCACTTT. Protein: CASSLGTGVGSPLHF.

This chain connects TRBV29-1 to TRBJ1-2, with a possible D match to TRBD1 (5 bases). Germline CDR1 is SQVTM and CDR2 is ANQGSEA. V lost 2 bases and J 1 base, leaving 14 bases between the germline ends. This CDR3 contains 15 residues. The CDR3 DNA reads TGCAGCGTTGAATGGGCGTGGCAGGGTAACTATGGCTACACCTTC. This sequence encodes CSVEWAWQGNYGYTF.

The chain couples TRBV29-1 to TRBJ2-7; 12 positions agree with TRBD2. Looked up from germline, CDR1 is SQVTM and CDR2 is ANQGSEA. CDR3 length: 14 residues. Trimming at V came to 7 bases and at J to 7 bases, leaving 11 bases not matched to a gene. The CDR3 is CSARTSGKAGEQYF. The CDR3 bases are TGCAGCGCCCGGACTAGCGGGAAGGCAGGGGAGCAGTACTTC.

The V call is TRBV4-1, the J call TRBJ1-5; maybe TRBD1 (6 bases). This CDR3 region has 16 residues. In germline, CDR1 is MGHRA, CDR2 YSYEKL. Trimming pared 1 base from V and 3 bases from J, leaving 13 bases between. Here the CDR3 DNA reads TGCGCCAGCAGCCAAGGTGGACAGTATTTCAATCAGCCCCAGCATTTT. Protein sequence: CASSQGGQYFNQPQHF.

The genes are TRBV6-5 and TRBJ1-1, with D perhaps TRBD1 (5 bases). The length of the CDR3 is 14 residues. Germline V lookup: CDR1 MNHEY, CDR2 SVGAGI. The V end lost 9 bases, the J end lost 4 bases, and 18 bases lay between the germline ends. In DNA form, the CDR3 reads TGTGCCAGTACCGGTGGGGGGAGGGTCACTGAAGCTTTCTTT. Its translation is CASTGGGRVTEAFF.

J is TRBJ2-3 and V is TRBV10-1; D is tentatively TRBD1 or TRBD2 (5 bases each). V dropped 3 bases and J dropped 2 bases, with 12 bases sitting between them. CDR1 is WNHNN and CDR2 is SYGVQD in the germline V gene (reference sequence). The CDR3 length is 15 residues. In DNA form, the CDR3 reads TGCGCCAGCAGTGATGGGGGAGTCCCCACAGATACGCAGTATTTT. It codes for CASSDGGVPTDTQYF.

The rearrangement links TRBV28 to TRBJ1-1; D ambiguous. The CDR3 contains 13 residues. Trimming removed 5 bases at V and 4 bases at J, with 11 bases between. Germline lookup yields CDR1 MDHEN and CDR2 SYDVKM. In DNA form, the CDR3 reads TGTGCCAGCAGTAATAACCTGGGCACTGAAGCTTTCTTT. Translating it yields CASSNNLGTEAFF.

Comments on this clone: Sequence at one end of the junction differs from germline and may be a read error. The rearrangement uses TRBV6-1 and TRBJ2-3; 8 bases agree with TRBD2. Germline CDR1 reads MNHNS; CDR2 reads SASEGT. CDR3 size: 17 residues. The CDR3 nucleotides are TGTGCCAGCACTGAAAACGTGAGACTAGCGCTCACAGATACGCAGTATTTT. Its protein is CASTENVRLALTDTQYF.

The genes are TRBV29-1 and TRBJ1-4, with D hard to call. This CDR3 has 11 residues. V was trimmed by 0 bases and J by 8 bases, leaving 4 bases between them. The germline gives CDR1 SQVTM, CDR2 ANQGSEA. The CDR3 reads CSVEDREKLFF. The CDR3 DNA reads TGCAGCGTTGAAGATCGAGAAAAACTGTTTTTT.

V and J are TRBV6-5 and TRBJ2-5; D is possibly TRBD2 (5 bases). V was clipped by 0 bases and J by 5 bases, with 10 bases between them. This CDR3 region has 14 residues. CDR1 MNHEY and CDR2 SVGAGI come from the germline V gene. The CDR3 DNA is TGTGCCAGCAGTTACTCTGGTAGCGACGAGACCCAGTACTTC. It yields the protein CASSYSGSDETQYF.

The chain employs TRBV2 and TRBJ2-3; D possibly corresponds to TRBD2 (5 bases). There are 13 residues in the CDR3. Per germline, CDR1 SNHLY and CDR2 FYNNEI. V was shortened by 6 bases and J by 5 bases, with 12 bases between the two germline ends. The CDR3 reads CASSILEVDTQYF. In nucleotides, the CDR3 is TGTGCCAGCAGCATACTAGAGGTAGATACGCAGTATTTT. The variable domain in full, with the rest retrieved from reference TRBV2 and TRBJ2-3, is EPEVTQTPSHQVTQMGQEVILRCVPISNHLYFYWYRQILGQKVEFLVSFYNNEISEKSEIFDDQFSVERPDGSNFTLKIRSTKLEDSAMYFCASSILEVDTQYFGPGTRLTVL.

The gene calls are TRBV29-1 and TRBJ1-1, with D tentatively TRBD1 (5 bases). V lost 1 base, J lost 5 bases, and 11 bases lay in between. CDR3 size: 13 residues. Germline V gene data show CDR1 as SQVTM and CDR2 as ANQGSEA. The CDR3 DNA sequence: TGCAGCGTTGAAGCGGGGGGGGAGACTGAAGCTTTCTTT. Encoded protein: CSVEAGGETEAFF. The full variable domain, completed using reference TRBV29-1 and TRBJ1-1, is SAVISQKPSRDICQRGTSLTIQCQVDSQVTMMFWYRQQPGQSLTLIATANQGSEATYESGFVIDKFPISRPNLTFSTLTVSNMSPEDSSIYLCSVEAGGETEAFFGQGTRLTVV.

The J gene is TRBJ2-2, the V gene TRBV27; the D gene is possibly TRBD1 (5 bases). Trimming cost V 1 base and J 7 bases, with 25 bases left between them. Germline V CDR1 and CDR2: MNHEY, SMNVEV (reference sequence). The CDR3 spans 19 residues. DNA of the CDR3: TGTGCCAGCAGTTTATTGTATCCCTCCCTCGGACAAGCCGGCGGGGAGCTGTTTTTT. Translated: CASSLLYPSLGQAGGELFF.

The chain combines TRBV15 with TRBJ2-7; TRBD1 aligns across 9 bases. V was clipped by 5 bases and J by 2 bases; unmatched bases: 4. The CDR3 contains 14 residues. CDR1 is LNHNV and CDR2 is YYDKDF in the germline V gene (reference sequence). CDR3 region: CATSLDRGAYEQYF. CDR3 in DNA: TGTGCCACCAGCCTCGACAGGGGGGCCTACGAGCAGTACTTC.

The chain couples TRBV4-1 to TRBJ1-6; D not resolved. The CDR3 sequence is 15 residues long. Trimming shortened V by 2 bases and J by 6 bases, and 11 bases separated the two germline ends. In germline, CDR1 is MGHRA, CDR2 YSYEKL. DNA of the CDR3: TGCGCCAGCAGCCAATCGGTACAGATTAATTCACCCCTCCACTTT. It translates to CASSQSVQINSPLHF.

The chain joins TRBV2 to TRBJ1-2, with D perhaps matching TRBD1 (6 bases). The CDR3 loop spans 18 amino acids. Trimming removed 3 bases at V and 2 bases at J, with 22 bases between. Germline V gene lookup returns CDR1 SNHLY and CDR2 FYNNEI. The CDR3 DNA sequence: TGTGCCAGCAGTGATTTGTCTGGCCAGGGGTTCACCAACTATGGCTACACCTTC. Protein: CASSDLSGQGFTNYGYTF.

The CDR3 protein is CASSPTVESMGNYGYTF. Here the CDR3 DNA reads TGTGCCAGCAGCCCCACGGTGGAGTCGATGGGTAACTATGGCTACACCTTC. The chain recombines TRBV9 with TRBJ1-2; D call uncertain. Per the germline V gene, CDR1 is SGDLS and CDR2 is YYNGEE. Trimming took 4 bases from V and 1 from J, leaving 20 bases between them. The CDR3 totals 17 residues.

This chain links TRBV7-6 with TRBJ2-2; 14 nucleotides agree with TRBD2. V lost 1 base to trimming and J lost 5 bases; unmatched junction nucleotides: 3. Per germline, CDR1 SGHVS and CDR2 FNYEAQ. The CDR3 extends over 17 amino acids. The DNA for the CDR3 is TGTGCCAGCAGCTTAGGGACTAGCGGGAGGAGAACCGGGGAGCTGTTTTTT. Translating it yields CASSLGTSGRRTGELFF.

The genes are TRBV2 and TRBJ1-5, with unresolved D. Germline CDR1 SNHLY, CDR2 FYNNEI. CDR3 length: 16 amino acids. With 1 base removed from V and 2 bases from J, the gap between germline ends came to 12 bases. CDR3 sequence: CASSEDPARGNQPQHF. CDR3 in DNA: TGTGCCAGCAGTGAAGACCCCGCTCGGGGCAATCAGCCCCAGCATTTT.

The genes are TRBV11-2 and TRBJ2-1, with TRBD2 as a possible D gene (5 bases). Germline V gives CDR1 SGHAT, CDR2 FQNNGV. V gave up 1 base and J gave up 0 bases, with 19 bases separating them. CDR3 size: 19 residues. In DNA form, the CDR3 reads TGTGCCAGCAGCTTAGGCCACAAGGTGGCGGGCCTCTCCTACAATGAGCAGTTCTTC. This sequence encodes CASSLGHKVAGLSYNEQFF. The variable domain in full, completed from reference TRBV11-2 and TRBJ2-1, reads EAGVAQSPRYKIIEKRQSVAFWCNPISGHATLYWYQQILGQGPKLLIQFQNNGVVDDSQLPKDRFSAERLKGVDSTLKIQPAKLEDSAVYLCASSLGHKVAGLSYNEQFFGPGTRLTVL.

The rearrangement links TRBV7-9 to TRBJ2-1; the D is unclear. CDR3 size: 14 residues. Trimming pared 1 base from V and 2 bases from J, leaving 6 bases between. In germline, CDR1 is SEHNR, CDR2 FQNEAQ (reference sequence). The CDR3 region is CASSLGAAYNEQFF. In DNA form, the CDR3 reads TGTGCCAGCAGCTTAGGGGCTGCCTACAATGAGCAGTTCTTC.

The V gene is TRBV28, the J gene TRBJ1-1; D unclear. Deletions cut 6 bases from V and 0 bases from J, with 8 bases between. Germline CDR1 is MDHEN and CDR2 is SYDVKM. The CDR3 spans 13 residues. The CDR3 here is CASRRLVNTEAFF. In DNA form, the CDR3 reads TGTGCCAGCAGGCGACTAGTGAACACTGAAGCTTTCTTT.

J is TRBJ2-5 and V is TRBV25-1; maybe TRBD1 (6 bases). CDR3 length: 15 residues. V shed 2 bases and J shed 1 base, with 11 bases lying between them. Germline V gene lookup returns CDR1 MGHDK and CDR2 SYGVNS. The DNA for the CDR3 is TGTGCCAGCAGTGAAAGCAGGGGCCCCCAAGAGACCCAGTACTTC. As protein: CASSESRGPQETQYF.

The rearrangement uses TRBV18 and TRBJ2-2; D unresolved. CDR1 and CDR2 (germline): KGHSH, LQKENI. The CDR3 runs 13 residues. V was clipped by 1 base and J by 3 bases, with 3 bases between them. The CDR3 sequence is CASSPQDTGELFF. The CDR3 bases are TGTGCCAGCTCACCACAGGACACCGGGGAGCTGTTTTTT.